This TCR beta chain was recorded in a study of identical twins. General study points: Out-of-frame alpha sequences that twins shared showed excess low generation probability.

Turning to this clonotype: Its antigen is unidentified.

A universal primer site came from template switching; cDNA carried unique molecular identifiers. Each CDR3 protein is one row after TCRdb ran MiXCR on the 5' RACE reads. The data show roughly 570,000 distinct CDR3 sequences, with over 8.5% seen just once and roughly 3% held by the top ten. Each donor was a healthy Caucasian. Trimming shortened V by 1 base and J by 4 bases, and 11 bases separated the two germline ends. In germline, CDR1 is SEHNR, CDR2 FQNEAQ (reference sequence). The CDR3 runs 14 residues. The same specimen was also included in a second study, on yellow fever vaccine responses in identical twins. That work contributes: After vaccination, twins' T cell response reportedly seemed partly convergent, partly personalized.

Specimen: PBMCs. This chain uses TRBV7-9 with TRBJ2-7; TRBD1 is a possible D gene (5 bases). The sequence derives from a woman between 18 and 29 years old in good health. CDR3 coding DNA: TGTGCCAGCAGCTTAGTAGGCAGGGTATACGAGCAGTACTTC. This gives the protein CASSLVGRVYEQYF.